This is a list of T cell receptor beta chains from one sample in a study of CXCR3-negative and CXCR3-positive naive CD8 T cells. No DNA is given; TCRdb re-called the 5' RACE reads and lists each CDR3 protein once. Recorded for this sample: approximately 66,000 distinct CDR3 sequences. Specimen: naive CXCR3- CD8+ T cells from blood. The receptor set was obtained from a human donor in good health. Some clones in this sample may be carry-over from other donors' samples. CDR3s include the opening cysteine and the closing phenylalanine or tryptophan. Each record gives: V gene, J gene, CDR3 protein.

TRBV7-9	TRBJ2-3	CASSLAGGDTQYF
TRBV5-7	TRBJ1-5	CASSFGQGGQPQHF
TRBV7-9	TRBJ2-3	CASSQPYTDTQYF
TRBV29-1	TRBJ2-3	CSVGGTSGRTDTQYF
TRBV7-9	TRBJ2-1	CASSLAPGRIYNEQFF
TRBV6-5	TRBJ2-7	CASNSGAGQGYEQYF
TRBV5-1	TRBJ2-5	CASSLQGRVQETQYF
TRBV6-6	TRBJ2-7	CASSEVGVVPGEQYF
TRBV5-6	TRBJ2-7	CASSLARGGEQYF
TRBV7-9	TRBJ1-1	CASSLEWQGGSMNTEAFF
TRBV7-2	TRBJ2-2	CASSPSGVNTGELFF
TRBV19	TRBJ1-1	CASSIYGVSDTEAFF
TRBV30	TRBJ1-1	CAWSVLGNTEAFF
TRBV11-1	TRBJ2-1	CASSSPGIGRYNEQFF
TRBV6-2/TRBV6-3	TRBJ1-6	CAGSGTENSPLHF
TRBV7-6	TRBJ2-2	CASSDLQGPGELFF
TRBV7-9	TRBJ2-3	CASSSLAGVTDTQYF
TRBV24-1	TRBJ2-3	CATSDYGGATDTQYF
TRBV7-9	TRBJ1-5	CASSRPGNQPQHF
TRBV7-8	TRBJ2-7	CASSLYSSEQYF
TRBV7-9	TRBJ2-7	CASSLPGSYEQYF
TRBV29-1	TRBJ2-7	CSVWLTGTGSYEQYF
TRBV4-2	TRBJ1-2	CASSQEDSYGYTF
TRBV6-5	TRBJ1-2	CASSSVPQNNYGYTF
TRBV7-9	TRBJ1-4	CASSLGIQGGKLFF
TRBV6-4	TRBJ2-3	CASSDGGSTDTQYF
TRBV20-1	TRBJ1-1	CSARIKYRGLNTEAFF
TRBV7-2	TRBJ2-7	CASSAGRYEQYF
TRBV9	TRBJ2-1	CASSVGLAEGNEQFF
TRBV3-1	TRBJ2-7	CASSPRQGRDYEQYF
TRBV9	TRBJ2-5	CASSGGQLEETQYF
TRBV7-9	TRBJ2-7	CASSLFANEQYF
TRBV6-2/TRBV6-3	TRBJ1-1	CASSFPYTEAFF
TRBV27	TRBJ2-7	CASRSRLGTPEYF
TRBV11-2	TRBJ1-6	CASSLADRVISPLHF
TRBV4-3	TRBJ2-1	CASSQRPSSGRRGNEQFF
TRBV29-1	TRBJ1-3	CSVVLWEDSHSGNTIYF
TRBV13	TRBJ2-3	CASSTTGGYTDTQYF
TRBV28	TRBJ1-1	CASSNDIKIDSHGVRAFF
TRBV3-1	TRBJ2-1	CASSQDLSRDEQFF
TRBV7-3	TRBJ2-1	CASSGGLANEQFF
TRBV7-9	TRBJ1-1	CASSFDFGSAFF
TRBV12-5	TRBJ2-1	CASGLVATSGGPISSYNEQFF
TRBV5-1	TRBJ2-1	CASSTWTGVNEQFF
TRBV12-3/TRBV12-4	TRBJ2-7	CASSSGRGGEQYF
TRBV2	TRBJ2-1	CASRGEVFFYNEQFF
TRBV29-1	TRBJ1-1	CSVDPDMNTEAFF
TRBV7-9	TRBJ2-4	CASSTDYGGIQYF
TRBV29-1	TRBJ2-6	CSANTWEAGANVLTF
TRBV29-1	TRBJ2-3	CSVDWLAEADTQYF
TRBV7-2	TRBJ2-7	CASSLGGTEQYF